This entry features one T cell receptor (beta chain) sequence. This specimen comes from a study of blood T cell repertoires in COVID-19. For the study at large: Specimens from acute and convalescent COVID-19 originated in the United States, Italy and Spain. Nucleic acid was either cDNA or gDNA, and it came from T cells, B-cell-depleted T cells, or PBMCs.

Authors' analysis steps: Reference gene primer amplification gave estimated nucleated cell counts. TCRdb's copy holds only in-frame clones and misses some; the assay was immunoSEQ multiplex PCR. Clone size and V and J calls were adopted from that table, with D and trimming inferred from the DNA. Here the sample spans approximately 260,000 clones, 75% to 90% being singletons. V lost 4 bases to trimming and J lost 5 bases; unmatched junction nucleotides: 3. Germline V lookup: CDR1 WSHSY, CDR2 SAAADI. The CDR3 totals 13 residues. The chain links TRBV10-2 to TRBJ2-7, with 9 bases aligning to TRBD1. The source is a woman aged 35 to 49 with acute or convalescent COVID-19. Sequencing was performed on peripheral blood. As DNA, the CDR3 is TGCGCCAGCAGTGGGGACAGGGACGACGAGCAGTACGTC. Residues: CASSGDRDDEQYV.